This section outlines one T cell receptor beta chain sequence together with its context. Its specificity is not known. These data belong to a study of cytomegalovirus exposure and HLA in healthy donors. Study-level information: Membership in the Caucasian-associated ancestry cluster was found for about four fifths of about 430 genotyped donors. Study-level points and caveats: Among CMV-associated TCR beta chains, most appeared HLA-restricted in a later analysis. In vitro experiments confirmed that a few CMV-associated chains were specific for CMV antigens. TRBV6-2, TRBV6-3 and some other V segments were excluded as indistinguishable.

Germline V gene lookup returns CDR1 LNHDA and CDR2 SQIVND (reference sequence). The CDR3 length is 15 residues. V lost 7 bases, J lost 2 bases, and 7 bases stayed unmatched. The PCR used 60 Vbeta and 13 Jbeta primers. This table comes from immunoSEQ multiplex PCR, and its TCRdb copy is limited to in-frame clones, with some not included. The sample consists of about 180,000 clones, 80% to 90% of them appearing once. J is TRBJ1-5 and V is TRBV19, with 8 bases aligning to TRBD1. The sample was PBMCs. The sequence was obtained from a male donor in good health and CMV-seronegative. CDR3 residues: CASTSGGRGNQPQHF. CDR3 DNA: TGTGCCAGTACTTCAGGGGGCAGGGGCAATCAGCCCCAGCATTTT.